Each of the 27 T cell receptor beta chains below was sequenced from the same sample in a study of blood T cell repertoires in COVID-19. Only in-frame clones appear in the TCRdb table, and some are missing; sequencing was by immunoSEQ multiplex PCR. The table includes approximately 240,000 clones, about nine tenths detected once. Sequencing input: PBMCs or T cells enriched from blood (not recorded which). These receptors all come from a woman younger than 45 with acute COVID-19.

The chain is built from TRBV27 and TRBJ2-2; D is perhaps TRBD2 (6 bases). CDR3 length equals 13 residues. The germline V gene encodes CDR1 MNHEY and CDR2 SMNVEV (reference sequence). V was shortened by 5 bases and J by 6 bases, with 10 bases between the two germline ends. CDR3 sequence: CASSPGVPGELFF. The CDR3 DNA sequence: TGTGCCAGCAGTCCGGGAGTTCCCGGGGAGCTGTTTTTT.

The gene calls are TRBV6-5 and TRBJ1-6; TRBD1 agrees at 10 bases. From germline, CDR1 is MNHEY and CDR2 SVGAGI. The CDR3 has 15 amino acids. The V and J ends lost 3 bases and 6 bases, in that order; junction bases with no gene match: 2. CDR3 in amino acids: CASSYDRGPNSPLHF. Written as DNA, the CDR3 is TGTGCCAGCAGTTATGACAGGGGGCCTAATTCACCCCTCCACTTT.

The chain uses TRBV5-6 and TRBJ1-2; TRBD1 aligns across 7 bases. Germline loops: CDR1 SGHDT, CDR2 YYEEEE. The trim removed 1 base at V and 6 bases at J, leaving 3 bases unmatched. This CDR3 has 13 residues. CDR3 coding DNA: TGTGCCAGCAGCTTGCTAGGGGGCAATGGCTACACCTTC. Amino acid sequence: CASSLLGGNGYTF.

The gene calls are TRBV20-1 and TRBJ1-6; 9 bases are a match to TRBD1. Germline CDR1 is DFQATT and CDR2 is SNEGSKA (reference sequence). The CDR3 consists of 15 residues. Losses at the gene ends were 3 bases for V and 7 bases for J; bases not matched to a gene: 7. Here the CDR3 DNA reads TGCAGTGCTAGTTGGACAGGGGTCACGAATTCACCCCTCCACTTT. Protein sequence: CSASWTGVTNSPLHF.

The chain carries TRBV14 and TRBJ2-7, with 13 bases lining up with TRBD2. Germline V gene lookup returns CDR1 SGHDN and CDR2 FVKESK. The CDR3 consists of 15 residues. Trimming cost V 3 bases and J 4 bases; bases outside gene matches: 3. CDR3 nucleotide sequence: TGTGCCAGCAGCCAGGGACTAGCGGGACCATACGAGCAGTACTTC. This translates into CASSQGLAGPYEQYF.

This chain connects TRBV19 to TRBJ2-1; 10 nucleotides line up with TRBD1. V lost 3 bases to trimming and J lost 2 bases; unmatched junction nucleotides: 1. CDR1 LNHDA and CDR2 SQIVND come from the germline V gene (reference sequence). The CDR3 runs 15 residues. CDR3 loop: CASSMGQGTYNEQFF. The DNA for the CDR3 is TGTGCCAGTAGTATGGGACAGGGGACCTACAATGAGCAGTTCTTC.

V usage is TRBV12-3 or TRBV12-4 and J usage is TRBJ2-1; TRBD2 aligns across 8 bases. The CDR3 has 13 amino acids. V lost 2 bases to trimming and J lost 15 bases; unmatched junction nucleotides: 9. The CDR3 loop is CASSLSKREIPFF. The CDR3 bases are TGTGCCAGCAGTTTATCCAAGCGGGAGATTCCGTTCTTC.

The CDR3 loop reads CATSRDLASGVVEQYF. In DNA, the CDR3 is TGTGCCACCAGCAGAGATCTGGCCAGCGGGGTGGTCGAGCAGTACTTC. The chain couples TRBV15 to TRBJ2-7; 7 nucleotides match TRBD2. The CDR3 loop spans 16 amino acids. Per germline, CDR1 LNHNV and CDR2 YYDKDF (reference sequence). V lost 0 bases to trimming and J lost 6 bases; unmatched junction nucleotides: 11.

The chain is built from TRBV3-1 (or the pseudogene TRBV3-2) and TRBJ1-6; a weak D match, TRBD1 (5 bases). The V end lost 0 bases, the J end lost 10 bases, and 13 bases lay between the germline ends. Per germline, CDR1 LGHDT and CDR2 YNNKEL (reference sequence). CDR3 size: 15 residues. The CDR3 protein is CASSQDSQGGSPLHF. The CDR3 bases are TGTGCCAGCAGCCAAGATTCGCAGGGAGGCTCACCCCTCCACTTT.

This clone appeared once. The chain couples TRBV19 to TRBJ1-3, with D possibly being TRBD1 (5 bases). This CDR3 is built from 12 residues. V gave up 8 bases and J gave up 3 bases, with 8 bases separating them. CDR1 LNHDA and CDR2 SQIVND come from the germline V gene (reference sequence). This CDR3 is CASVTDGNTIYF. The CDR3 DNA reads as TGTGCCAGTGTGACAGATGGAAACACCATATATTTT.

This sequence joins TRBV20-1 and TRBJ1-2; tentatively, D is TRBD1 (6 bases). V was trimmed by 6 bases and J by 4 bases, leaving 9 bases between them. The CDR3 has 11 amino acids. Germline CDR1 and CDR2: DFQATT and SNEGSKA (reference sequence). CDR3 nucleotides: TGCAGTGCGCCCAGGGGCTATGGCTACACCTTC. Translated: CSAPRGYGYTF.

The chain carries TRBV2 and TRBJ1-5; 8 bases agree with TRBD1. The V gene end was trimmed by 4 bases and the J gene end by 1 base; junction bases not matched to a gene: 6. CDR3 length: 16 residues. Germline-derived CDR1 and CDR2 are SNHLY and FYNNEI. DNA for the CDR3: TGTGCCAGCAGTGCTCGGACAGGGAGAAGCAATCAGCCCCAGCATTTT. Translating gives CASSARTGRSNQPQHF.

The chain recombines TRBV6-1 with TRBJ1-6; a weak D match, TRBD1 (5 bases). The germline CDR1 and CDR2 sequences are MNHNS and SASEGT. This CDR3 region has 18 residues. Trimming pared 1 base from V and 5 bases from J, leaving 18 bases between. The CDR3 spells CASSEVTTGVANNSPLHF. CDR3 in DNA: TGTGCCAGCAGTGAAGTCACGACGGGGGTGGCCAATAATTCACCCCTCCACTTT.

This sequence joins TRBV10-3 and TRBJ2-3; unclear D gene. CDR3 length: 13 amino acids. The V and J ends lost 2 bases and 4 bases respectively, with 7 bases between them. The germline CDR1 and CDR2 sequences are ENHRY and SYGVKD. The CDR3 loop reads CAISEGRADTQYF. DNA for the CDR3: TGTGCCATCAGTGAGGGTAGAGCAGATACGCAGTATTTT.

This chain links TRBV7-9 with TRBJ2-1; D not resolved. The V end was cut by 1 base, the J end by 4 bases, with 11 bases between. The germline gives CDR1 SEHNR, CDR2 FQNEAQ (reference sequence). The length of the CDR3 is 15 residues. The CDR3 spells CASSLVSPPYNEQFF. CDR3 bases: TGTGCCAGCAGCTTAGTCTCTCCCCCGTACAATGAGCAGTTCTTC.

The genes are TRBV14 and TRBJ1-6; 8 bases fit TRBD1. The CDR3 loop spans 16 amino acids. The V gene's germline CDR1 is SGHDN and CDR2 FVKESK. Trimming took 7 bases from V and 7 from J; bases not matched to a gene: 12. CDR3 amino acids: CASTSSLAGGNSPLHF. The CDR3 region has the DNA TGTGCCAGCACCTCAAGTCTCGCAGGGGGCAATTCACCCCTCCACTTT.

The chain has TRBV4-3 and TRBJ1-2, with TRBD1 matching over 7 bases. The V and J ends lost 1 base and 7 bases, in that order; junction bases with no gene match: 6. Germline values: CDR1 LGHNA, CDR2 YSLEER. The CDR3 covers 14 residues. The CDR3 sequence is CASSQGTGVGGYTF. DNA for the CDR3: TGCGCCAGCAGCCAAGGGACAGGAGTTGGTGGCTACACCTTC.

The chain recombines TRBV5-6 with TRBJ2-3; 8 nucleotides align to TRBD2. Germline V gene lookup returns CDR1 SGHDT and CDR2 YYEEEE. The CDR3 is 15 residues long. V was clipped by 4 bases and J by 3 bases; unmatched bases: 7. In DNA form, the CDR3 reads TGTGCCAGCAGCGGGAGCGGGAGAGGGACAGATACGCAGTATTTT. Translation gives CASSGSGRGTDTQYF.

The rearrangement joins TRBV7-8 to TRBJ2-7, with a possible D match to TRBD1 (5 bases). Germline CDR1 is SGHVS and CDR2 is FQNEAQ. Between the trimmed V and J ends, which lost 1 base and 3 bases, there was a span of 10 bases. CDR3 length: 14 residues. The CDR3 sequence is CASSLVGTGYEQYF. CDR3 DNA: TGTGCCAGCAGCTTAGTGGGCACAGGCTACGAGCAGTACTTC. Based on the CDR3 plus reference TRBV7-8 and TRBJ2-7, the full variable domain is GAGVSQSPRYKVAKRGQDVALRCDPISGHVSLFWYQQALGQGPEFLTYFQNEAQLDKSGLPSDRFFAERPEGSVSTLKIQRTQQEDSAVYLCASSLVGTGYEQYFGPGTRLTVT.

This clone was found a few times. The chain employs TRBV28 and TRBJ1-1, with 10 bases identical to TRBD1. The CDR3 length is 14 residues. Germline lookup yields CDR1 MDHEN and CDR2 SYDVKM. Germline trimming cut 5 bases from V and 5 bases from J; bases unmatched to any gene: 5. This CDR3 reads CASSEDRGLTEAFF. The CDR3 nucleotides read TGTGCCAGCAGTGAGGACAGGGGGTTAACTGAAGCTTTCTTT.

The chain uses TRBV7-9 and TRBJ2-3; TRBD2 might be the D (5 bases). CDR3 length: 11 residues. Trimming took off 2 bases at V and 8 bases at J, with 5 bases between the two ends. Germline loops: CDR1 SEHNR, CDR2 FQNEAQ (reference sequence). The CDR3 DNA reads TGTGCCAGCAGCTTACGGGGTACGCAGTATTTT. This encodes CASSLRGTQYF.

This rearrangement joins TRBV11-2 to TRBJ1-4, with D unclear. The germline V gene has CDR1 SGHAT and CDR2 FQNNGV. The CDR3 spans 15 residues. Trimming pared 1 base from V and 5 bases from J, leaving 11 bases between. The CDR3 protein is CASSLVAFVNEKLFF. CDR3 nucleotides: TGTGCCAGCAGCTTAGTAGCATTCGTAAATGAAAAACTGTTTTTT.

The rearrangement uses TRBV6-2 or TRBV6-3 and TRBJ2-1; 10 bases match TRBD2. This CDR3 is 16 amino acids long. CDR1 and CDR2 from the germline V gene are MNHEY and SVGEGT. The V segment lost 5 bases and the J segment 4 bases; nucleotides outside the gene matches: 8. The CDR3, as DNA: TGTGCCAGCAGTCTTCAACTAGCGGGACTATACAATGAGCAGTTCTTC. Protein sequence: CASSLQLAGLYNEQFF.

The V and J genes are TRBV6-5 and TRBJ1-2, with 8 bases aligning to TRBD1. CDR1 MNHEY and CDR2 SVGAGI come from the germline V gene. J gave up 1 base and V 6 bases, and 4 bases lay outside the gene matches. This CDR3 region has 14 residues. Written as DNA, the CDR3 is TGTGCCAGCAGCAGGACAGGGATTAACTATGGCTACACCTTC. This sequence encodes CASSRTGINYGYTF.

This clone has only one observation. This chain links TRBV28 with TRBJ2-2, with 7 bases matching TRBD1. Germline V lookup: CDR1 MDHEN, CDR2 SYDVKM. V shed 2 bases and J 5 bases; nucleotides not matched to a gene: 8. CDR3 size: 16 residues. CDR3 nucleotide sequence: TGTGCCAGCAGTTTACGACAGGGTCTTTGGACCGGGGAGCTGTTTTTT. Protein sequence: CASSLRQGLWTGELFF.

V gene TRBV2 combines with J gene TRBJ2-3, with D unclear. The CDR3 contains 15 residues. Deletions cut 8 bases from V and 1 base from J, with 16 bases between. In germline, CDR1 is SNHLY, CDR2 FYNNEI. The CDR3 coding sequence is TGTGCCAGCCTCTCGCTCGCGGCAGGCACAGATACGCAGTATTTT. It yields the protein CASLSLAAGTDTQYF.

The rearrangement joins TRBV13 to TRBJ2-4; tentative D call: TRBD1 (6 bases). This CDR3 spans 16 amino acids. V lost 5 bases to trimming and J lost 8 bases, with 22 bases between them. CDR1 is PRHDT and CDR2 is FYEKMQ in the germline V gene (reference sequence). CDR3 sequence: CASSQPPTGSGDIQYF. DNA for the CDR3: TGTGCCAGCAGCCAACCCCCTACAGGGTCTGGAGACATTCAGTACTTC.